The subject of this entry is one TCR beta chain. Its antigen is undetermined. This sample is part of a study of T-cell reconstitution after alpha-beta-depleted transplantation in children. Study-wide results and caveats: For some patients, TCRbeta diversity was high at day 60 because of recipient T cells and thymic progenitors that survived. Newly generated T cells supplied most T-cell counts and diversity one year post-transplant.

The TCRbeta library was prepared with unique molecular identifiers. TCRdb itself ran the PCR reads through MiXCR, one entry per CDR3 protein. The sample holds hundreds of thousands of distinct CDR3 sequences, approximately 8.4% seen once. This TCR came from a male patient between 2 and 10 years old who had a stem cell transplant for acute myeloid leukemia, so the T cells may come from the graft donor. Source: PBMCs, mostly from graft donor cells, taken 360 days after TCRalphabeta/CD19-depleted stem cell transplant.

The CDR3 sequence: CASRLGTNEQYF. The CDR3 DNA follows: TGTGCCAGCCGCCTAGGGACCAATGAGCAGTACTTC. This chain links TRBV12-3 or TRBV12-4 with TRBJ2-7, with D tentatively TRBD1 or TRBD2 (5 bases each). Trimming stripped 8 bases from V and 7 bases from J, with 15 bases between. The CDR3 consists of 12 residues.